The next 12 T cell receptor beta chains were all read from a single sample in a study of shared clonotypes between healthy human individuals. Measured with immunoSEQ multiplex PCR; TCRdb has only the in-frame clones, and not every one. The sample comprises 2 million to 3 million clones, approximately 94% of which are singletons, and 0.11% to 0.15% rests with the top ten. The sequenced sample was naive CD4+ T cells sorted from blood. The subset: CD45RA+ positively selected. These receptors were taken from a man younger than 30 in good health.

The chain uses TRBV6-5 and TRBJ1-5; D is ambiguous. Looked up from germline, CDR1 is MNHEY and CDR2 is SVGAGI. V was clipped by 7 bases and J by 5 bases, with 12 bases between them. The CDR3 contains 13 residues. The CDR3 loop is CASTRERDQPQHF. The CDR3 coding sequence is TGTGCCAGCACTCGAGAGCGCGATCAGCCCCAGCATTTT.

This clone was seen only a few times. In the same sample, other DNA sequences code for this CDR3. J is TRBJ2-7 and V is TRBV5-4, with D perhaps given as TRBD1 or TRBD2 (5 bases each). Germline V gives CDR1 SGHNT, CDR2 YYREEE (reference sequence). The CDR3 runs to 13 residues. Trimming took off 0 bases at V and 2 bases at J, with 6 bases between the two ends. The CDR3 region is CASSLAGPYEQYF. The CDR3 DNA is TGTGCCAGCAGCTTGGCGGGGCCCTACGAGCAGTACTTC.

The rearrangement joins TRBV6-1 to TRBJ1-2, with 10 bases that match TRBD1. This CDR3 contains 15 residues. V lost 5 bases to trimming and J lost 5 bases; unmatched junction nucleotides: 8. Germline-derived CDR1 and CDR2 are MNHNS and SASEGT. CDR3 loop: CASSPQGQGVYGYTF. CDR3 in DNA: TGTGCCAGCAGTCCCCAAGGACAGGGGGTATATGGCTACACCTTC.

CDR3 sequence reads: CATSRYTDTQYF. In nucleotides, the CDR3 is TGTGCCACCAGCAGATACACAGATACGCAGTATTTT. The V call is TRBV15, the J call TRBJ2-3; no reliable D call. V lost 2 bases and J lost 2, with 2 bases in between. Germline V gives CDR1 LNHNV, CDR2 YYDKDF (reference sequence). The CDR3 sequence is 12 residues long.

The rearrangement joins TRBV9 to TRBJ2-7; D ambiguous. With 3 bases removed from V and 5 bases from J, the gap between germline ends came to 9 bases. This CDR3 is 12 amino acids long. From germline, CDR1 is SGDLS and CDR2 YYNGEE. The CDR3 loop reads CASSGYGHEQYF. The CDR3 DNA sequence: TGTGCCAGCAGCGGTTATGGACACGAGCAGTACTTC.

V usage is TRBV29-1 and J usage is TRBJ2-3; TRBD2 matches 9 bases. The CDR3 is made up of 14 amino acids. CDR1 SQVTM and CDR2 ANQGSEA come from the germline V gene. Trimming removed 7 bases from V and 3 bases from J; junction bases left unmatched: 8. In nucleotides, the CDR3 is TGCAGCGCCACATCAAGCGGGGGGACAGATACGCAGTATTTT. It translates to CSATSSGGTDTQYF.

The J gene is TRBJ1-2, the V gene TRBV29-1, with TRBD1 identical over 10 bases. Germline CDR1 and CDR2: SQVTM and ANQGSEA. With V trimmed by 4 bases and J by 4 bases, 3 bases remained unmatched. The CDR3 loop spans 13 amino acids. Here the CDR3 reads CSVAGTGAYGYTF. CDR3 nucleotides: TGCAGCGTTGCAGGGACAGGGGCCTATGGCTACACCTTC.

The chain combines TRBV4-3 with TRBJ2-5, with 7 bases matching TRBD1. The germline gives CDR1 LGHNA, CDR2 YSLEER. CDR3 length equals 15 residues. Trimming took 4 bases from V and 5 from J; bases not matched to a gene: 10. The CDR3 region is CASSLNPGGLETQYF. In DNA form, the CDR3 reads TGCGCCAGCAGCCTCAACCCAGGGGGATTGGAGACCCAGTACTTC.

V is TRBV6-1 and J is TRBJ1-1; D gene uncertain. CDR1 and CDR2 from the germline V gene are MNHNS and SASEGT. Trimming took 6 bases from V and 0 from J, leaving 14 bases between them. This CDR3 is 15 amino acids long. The CDR3 region has the DNA TGTGCCAGCAGAGTCTCCCCCCTAATGAACACTGAAGCTTTCTTT. Translated: CASRVSPLMNTEAFF.

The chain joins TRBV19 to TRBJ1-6; 7 bases line up with TRBD1. From germline, CDR1 is LNHDA and CDR2 SQIVND (reference sequence). There are 14 residues in the CDR3. Trimming at V came to 3 bases and at J to 10 bases, leaving 6 bases not matched to a gene. DNA for the CDR3: TGTGCCAGTAGTATGGTAGGGGGCTGGTCACCCCTCCACTTT. This translates into CASSMVGGWSPLHF. Full variable domain (missing parts from reference TRBV19 and TRBJ1-6): DGGITQSPKYLFRKEGQNVTLSCEQNLNHDAMYWYRQDPGQGLRLIYYSQIVNDFQKGDIAEGYSVSREKKESFPLTVTSAQKNPTAFYLCASSMVGGWSPLHFGNGTRLTVT.

This sequence joins TRBV6-6 and TRBJ2-5; D ambiguous. V was shortened by 5 bases and J by 5 bases, with 9 bases between the two germline ends. The germline CDR1 and CDR2 sequences are MNHNY and SVGAGI (reference sequence). The CDR3 runs 12 residues. The CDR3 DNA follows: TGTGCCAGCAGTCCCCTCCCCGAGACCCAGTACTTC. It is translated as CASSPLPETQYF.

The chain is built from TRBV4-2 and TRBJ2-7; TRBD2 aligns across 15 bases. CDR3 size: 20 residues. Germline V gene lookup returns CDR1 LGHNA and CDR2 YNFKEQ. The V segment lost 2 bases and the J segment 6 bases; nucleotides outside the gene matches: 17. CDR3 loop: CASSQRITGTSGGRGSEQYF. Here the CDR3 DNA reads TGTGCCAGCAGCCAACGAATTACCGGGACTAGCGGGGGGCGGGGATCCGAGCAGTACTTC.